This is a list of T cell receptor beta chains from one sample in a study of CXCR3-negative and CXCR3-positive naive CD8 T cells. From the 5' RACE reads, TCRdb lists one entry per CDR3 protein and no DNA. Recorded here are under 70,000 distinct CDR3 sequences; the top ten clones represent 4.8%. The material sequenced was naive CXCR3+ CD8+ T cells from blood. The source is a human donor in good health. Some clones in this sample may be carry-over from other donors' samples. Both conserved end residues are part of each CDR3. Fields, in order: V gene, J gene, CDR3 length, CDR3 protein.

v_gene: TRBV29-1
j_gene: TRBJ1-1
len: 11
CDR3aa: CSGAANTEAFF

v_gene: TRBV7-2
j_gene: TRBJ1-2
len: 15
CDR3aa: CASSLGIRVAYGYTF

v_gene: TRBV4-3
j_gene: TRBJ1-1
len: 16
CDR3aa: CASSQDSRGLNTEAFF

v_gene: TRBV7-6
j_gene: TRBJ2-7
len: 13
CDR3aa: CASSPGHLYEQYF

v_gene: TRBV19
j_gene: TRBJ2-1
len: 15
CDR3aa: CASTLTSGTYNEQFF

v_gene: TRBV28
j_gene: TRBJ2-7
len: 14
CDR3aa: CASSSRQKFYEQYF

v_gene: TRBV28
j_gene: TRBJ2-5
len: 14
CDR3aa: CASSSDRLQETQYF

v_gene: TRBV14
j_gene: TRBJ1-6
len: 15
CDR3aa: CASSQFMNGNSPLHF

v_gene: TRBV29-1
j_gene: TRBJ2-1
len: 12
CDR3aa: CSALSSSNEQFF

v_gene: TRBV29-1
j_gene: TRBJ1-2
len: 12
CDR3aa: CSVLLEDYGYTF

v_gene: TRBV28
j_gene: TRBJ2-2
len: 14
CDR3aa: CAAWDSANTGELFF

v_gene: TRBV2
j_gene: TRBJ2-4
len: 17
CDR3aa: CASSSLAGDGAKNIQYF

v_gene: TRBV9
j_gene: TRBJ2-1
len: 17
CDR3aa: CASSTWTGRSGYNEQFF

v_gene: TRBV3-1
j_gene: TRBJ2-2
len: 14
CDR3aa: CASSQDQGPGELFF

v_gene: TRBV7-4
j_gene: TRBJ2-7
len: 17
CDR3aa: CASRMGERGRRSYEQYF

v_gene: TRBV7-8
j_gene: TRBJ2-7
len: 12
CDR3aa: CASSLKSYEQYF

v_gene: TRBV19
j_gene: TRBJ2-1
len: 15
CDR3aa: CASSMEGISYNEQFF

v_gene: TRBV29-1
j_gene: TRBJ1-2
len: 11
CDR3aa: CSVFKDYGYTF

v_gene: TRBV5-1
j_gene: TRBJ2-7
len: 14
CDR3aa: CASSLDGTDYEQYF

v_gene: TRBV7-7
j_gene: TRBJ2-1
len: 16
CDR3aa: CASSSGLSGRDNEQFF

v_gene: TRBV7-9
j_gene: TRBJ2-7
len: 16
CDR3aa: CASSLVLGDGNYEQYF

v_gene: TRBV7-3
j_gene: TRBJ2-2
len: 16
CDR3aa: CASSPGQGWNTGELFF

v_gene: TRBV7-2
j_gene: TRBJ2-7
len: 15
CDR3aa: CASSPGGSGGDGQYF

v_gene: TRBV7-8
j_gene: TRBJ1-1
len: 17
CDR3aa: CASSLVVRGQPNTEAFF

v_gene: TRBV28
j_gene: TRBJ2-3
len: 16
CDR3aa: CASSLRAATSTDTQYF

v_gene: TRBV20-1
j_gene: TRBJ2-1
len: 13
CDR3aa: CSVGGTSVDEQFF

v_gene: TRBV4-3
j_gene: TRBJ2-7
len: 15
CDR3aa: CASSQVMGASYEQYF

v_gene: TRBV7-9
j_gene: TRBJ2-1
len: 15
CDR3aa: CASSLDLRVSNEQFF

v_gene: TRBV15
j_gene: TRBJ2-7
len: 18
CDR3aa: CATSREPATGGVFYEQYF

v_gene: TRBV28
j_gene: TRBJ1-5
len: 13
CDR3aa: CASSLLKSQPQHF

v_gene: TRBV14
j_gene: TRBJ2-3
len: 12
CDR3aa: CASSRETDTQYF

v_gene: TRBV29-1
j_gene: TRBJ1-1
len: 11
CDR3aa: CSVEYDTEAFF

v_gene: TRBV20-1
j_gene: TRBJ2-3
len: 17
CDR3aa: CSARDLLMIGDTDTQYF

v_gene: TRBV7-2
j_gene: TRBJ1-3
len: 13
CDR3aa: CASSSDAGNTIYF

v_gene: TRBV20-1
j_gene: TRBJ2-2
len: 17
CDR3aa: CSARDLSGDGIAGELFF

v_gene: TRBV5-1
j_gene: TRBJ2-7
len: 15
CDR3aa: CASSLYGGNSYEQYF

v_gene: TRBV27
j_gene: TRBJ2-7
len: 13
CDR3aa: CASSGPGLYEQYF

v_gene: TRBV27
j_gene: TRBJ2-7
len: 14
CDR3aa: CASSPSGASYEQYF

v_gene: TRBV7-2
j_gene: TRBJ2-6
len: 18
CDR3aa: CASSWTSGGASGANVLTF